A selection of T cell receptor beta chains follows, all from one sample in a study of T cells in Graves' hyperthyroidism and ophthalmopathy. TCRdb processed the multiplex PCR reads anew with MiXCR; each CDR3 protein has one entry. The sample records hundreds of thousands of distinct CDR3 sequences, 20% to 25% being singletons. Sequenced material: blood. The receptors come from a young man with Graves' ophthalmopathy. Each CDR3 is given with its conserved first and last residue. Each record gives: V gene, clone size, D gene, J gene, CDR3 DNA, CDR3 protein. D genes are given only for firm matches. Clone size is stated in some rows and not others, as once, few, many or a class when expanded.

V gene: TRBV3-1
clone size: many
D gene: -
J gene: TRBJ2-3
CDR3 DNA: TGTGCCAGCAGCCAAGATGGGGGACATACGCAGTATTTT
CDR3 protein: CASSQDGGHTQYF

V gene: TRBV28
clone size: many
D gene: -
J gene: TRBJ1-2
CDR3 DNA: TGTGCCAGCAGTTTCTACAACTATGGCTACACCTTC
CDR3 protein: CASSFYNYGYTF

V gene: TRBV11-2
clone size: -
D gene: -
J gene: TRBJ2-2
CDR3 DNA: TGTGCCAGCAGCTTAGGGGCTACAGTTACCGGGGAGCTGTTTTTT
CDR3 protein: CASSLGATVTGELFF

V gene: TRBV7-3
clone size: -
D gene: TRBD2
J gene: TRBJ2-1
CDR3 DNA: TGTGCCAGCAGCTACAGGACTAGCGGGGGGAATGAGCAGTTCTTC
CDR3 protein: CASSYRTSGGNEQFF

V gene: TRBV12-5
clone size: few
D gene: -
J gene: TRBJ2-5
CDR3 DNA: TGTGCTAGTGGTTTGGTGCCAGGGCAAGAGACCCAGTACTTC
CDR3 protein: CASGLVPGQETQYF

V gene: TRBV6-5
clone size: -
D gene: -
J gene: TRBJ2-7
CDR3 DNA: TGTGCCAGCAGTTACAGGGAGAACTACGAGCAGTACTTC
CDR3 protein: CASSYRENYEQYF

V gene: TRBV5-1
clone size: many
D gene: -
J gene: TRBJ2-7
CDR3 DNA: TGCGCCAGCAGCTTGGACGGGACCTCCTACGAGCAGTACTTC
CDR3 protein: CASSLDGTSYEQYF

V gene: TRBV6-1
clone size: few
D gene: -
J gene: TRBJ2-7
CDR3 DNA: TGTGCCAGCAGTCAGAGTACCGGCGAGCAGTACTTC
CDR3 protein: CASSQSTGEQYF

V gene: TRBV19
clone size: -
D gene: -
J gene: TRBJ2-7
CDR3 DNA: TGTGCCAGTAGTCCTAATTCATACGAGCAGTACTTC
CDR3 protein: CASSPNSYEQYF

V gene: TRBV7-9
clone size: many
D gene: -
J gene: TRBJ2-3
CDR3 DNA: TGTGCCAGCAGCTTAGCGGACAGTGCTACGCAGTATTTT
CDR3 protein: CASSLADSATQYF